Presented here are 16 T cell receptor beta chains from one specimen sequenced in a study of tumor-infiltrating lymphocytes in primary liver carcinoma. Co-extraction of RNA and DNA was performed on roughly 20-34 mg of unsorted bulk tissue. Making TCR beta cDNA involved around 500 ng total RNA and a constant-region primer. Three rounds of nested multiplex PCR with slightly modified ARM-PCR produced TCR beta libraries. Both of the initial two PCR rounds ran for about 9 cycles and employed TRBV1-TRBV30 forward primers alongside a C-beta reverse primer. TCRdb used MiXCR to reprocess the multiplex PCR reads, holding one entry per CDR3 protein. This sample carries about 190,000 distinct CDR3 sequences, 70% to 90% of them seen once, and the ten largest clones take roughly 20%. Sequencing was done on a sample of tumor tissue from primary liver carcinoma. The receptor source for this set is a man in his forties with primary liver carcinoma and hepatitis B virus infection.

Notes on this clonotype: A read error may produce the germline difference seen at one junction end. This sequence joins TRBV29-1 and TRBJ1-2, with D perhaps matching TRBD1 (5 bases). The CDR3 is 15 amino acids. The germline gives CDR1 SQVTM, CDR2 ANQGSEA. The CDR3 DNA sequence: TGCAGCGTTGTGCAGGGCTGTGGCATGGGCTATGGCTACATCTTC. Amino acids: CSVVQGCGMGYGYIF.

Turning to this clonotype: This sequence may be a read error, since a much larger clone differs from it by one base. Since no conserved phenylalanine or tryptophan closes the CDR3, a read error is the likely cause. V usage is TRBV5-7 and J usage is TRBJ2-1; D not certain. TRBV5-7 falls under the ORF class, with uncertain function. Trimming removed 2 bases at V and 0 bases at J, with 15 bases between. The CDR3 spans 17 residues. The CDR3 is CASSFIGAMSSYNEQFS. For the CDR3, the DNA is TGTGCCAGCAGCTTCATAGGAGCGATGAGCTCCTACAATGAGCAGTTCTCC.

Concerning this clonotype itself: A read error may produce the germline difference seen at one junction end. The genes are TRBV10-3 and TRBJ1-5, with a tentative D call TRBD1 (6 bases). CDR1 is ENHRY, CDR2 SYGVKD, per germline. The CDR3 is 15 residues long. For the CDR3, the DNA is TGTGCCATCAGTGGAACAGGGTCTAGTAATCAGGCCCAGCATTTT. Residues: CAISGTGSSNQAQHF.

About this clonotype itself: Its ends do not fully match the called genes, so a read error is possible. The rearrangement links TRBV11-2 to TRBJ2-7; D is undetermined. CDR1 and CDR2 from the germline V gene are SGHAT and FQNNGV. The CDR3 covers 11 residues. The CDR3 nucleotides are TGTGCCAGCATAAAAATGGTTGAGCATTACTTC. Its translation is CASIKMVEHYF.

As for this clonotype: A much larger clone is a single base away; this may be a read error. The V and J genes are TRBV5-1 and TRBJ2-6; TRBD1 or TRBD2 may be the D gene (5 bases each). The germline CDR1 and CDR2 sequences are SGHRS and YFSETQ. The CDR3 runs 16 residues. CDR3 nucleotide sequence: TGCGCCAGCAGCTTGGGAGGGACGCAAGGGGCCAACGTCATGACTTTC. This codes for CASSLGGTQGANVMTF. The whole variable domain, filled in from reference TRBV5-1 and TRBJ2-6, reads KAGVTQTPRYLIKTRGQQVTLSCSPISGHRSVSWYQQTPGQGLQFLFEYFSETQRNKGNFPGRFSGRQFSNSRSEMNVSTLELGDSALYLCASSLGGTQGANVMTFGAGSRLTVL.

This clonotype was picked up one time. Its ends do not fully match the called genes, so a read error is possible. The gene calls are TRBV11-1 and TRBJ2-2, with a weak D call TRBD1 (5 bases). The CDR3 loop spans 15 amino acids. Germline V CDR1 and CDR2: SGHAT, FQDESV (reference sequence). CDR3 nucleotides: TGCACCATCAGCTATACAGGACCTTTCTCCGGGGAGCTGTTTTTT. The encoded protein is CTISYTGPFSGELFF.

As for this clonotype: The conserved final phenylalanine or tryptophan is absent from the CDR3, which likely points to a read error. This sequence joins TRBV12-3 or TRBV12-4 and TRBJ2-2, with D possibly matching TRBD2 (5 bases). This CDR3 has 12 residues. The CDR3 loop reads CASAYATGELFL. The CDR3 region has the DNA TGTGCCAGCGCCTATGCAACCGGGGAACTGTTTCTT.

Worth noting for this clonotype: The junction differs from germline at one of its ends, possibly a read error. This sequence joins TRBV6-1 and TRBJ2-2; D perhaps matches TRBD2 (5 bases). CDR1 MNHNS and CDR2 SASEGT come from the germline V gene. This CDR3 spans 15 amino acids. The CDR3 loop is CASSEGWWLAGKLLF. The CDR3 DNA reads TGTGCAAGCAGTGAAGGGTGGTGGCTCGCCGGGAAGCTGTTGTTT.

In this sample, this clonotype turned up once. A junction end diverges from the germline sequence, so it may reflect a read error. The genes are TRBV6-5 and TRBJ2-6; 12 nucleotides align to TRBD2. The germline V gene has CDR1 MNHEY and CDR2 SVGAGI. The CDR3 is 19 amino acids. The CDR3 loop is CASSSSGTSGYSGTNVLTF. The CDR3 nucleotides are TGTGCCAGCAGTTCATCCGGGACTAGCGGGTATTCTGGGACCAACGTCCTGACTTTC.

With respect to this clonotype: A much larger clone is a single base away; this may be a read error. The V call is TRBV6-5, the J call TRBJ1-5; a possible D gene is TRBD1 (5 bases). The CDR3 spans 13 residues. Looked up from germline, CDR1 is MNHEY and CDR2 is SVGAGI. As DNA, the CDR3 is TGTGCCAGCGGGGACGGTATCAATCGGCCCCAGCATTTT. Its protein product is CASGDGINRPQHF.

In its sample, this clonotype was seen many times. The chain is built from TRBV5-1 and TRBJ2-7, with 7 bases lining up with TRBD1. The CDR3 extends over 14 amino acids. Trimming removed 0 bases from V and 6 bases from J; junction bases left unmatched: 6. Germline values: CDR1 SGHRS, CDR2 YFSETQ. The CDR3 here is CASSLAGGESEQYF. CDR3 bases: TGCGCCAGCAGCTTGGCAGGGGGTGAATCCGAGCAGTACTTC.

This chain's CDR3 is CASSVVEGSRGEQYF. The CDR3 DNA reads as TGTGCCAGTAGCGTAGTCGAGGGGAGCCGGGGGGAGCAGTACTTC. The chain recombines TRBV7-8 with TRBJ2-7; D perhaps matches TRBD2 (6 bases). Trimming left V 9 bases short and J 7 bases short, with 25 bases between. The CDR3 contains 15 residues. Germline V gives CDR1 SGHVS, CDR2 FQNEAQ.

About this clonotype: The germline gene is not matched at one end of the junction; a read error may be the cause. The V and J genes are TRBV4-3 and TRBJ2-1, with TRBD2 matching 7 bases. The germline V gene has CDR1 LGHNA and CDR2 YSLEER. The CDR3 consists of 15 residues. As DNA, the CDR3 is TGCGCCAGCATCCAAGCTAGCGGACTTCACAATGAGCAGTTTTTC. This encodes CASIQASGLHNEQFF.

This clonotype is categorized as medium-sized. The chain has TRBV29-1 and TRBJ1-4; D gene ambiguous. Germline assignment: CDR1 SQVTM and CDR2 ANQGSEA. The CDR3 is 11 residues long. V gave up 7 bases and J gave up 8 bases, with 11 bases separating them. CDR3 loop: CSGGTQEKLFF. CDR3 DNA: TGCAGCGGCGGAACTCAGGAAAAACTGTTTTTT.

This clonotype has a single count. The chain recombines TRBV11-2 with TRBJ1-4, with unresolved D. Trimming pared 6 bases from V and 3 bases from J, leaving 14 bases between. Germline V gene lookup returns CDR1 SGHAT and CDR2 FQNNGV. This CDR3 comprises 15 residues. CDR3 in DNA: TGTGCCAGCAGTCCTATAGGATTGGCTAATGAAAAACTGTTTTTT. Its protein product is CASSPIGLANEKLFF.

This chain uses TRBV4-2 with TRBJ2-1, with 10 positions matching TRBD1. After removal of 7 bases from V and 15 bases from J, the junction contained 21 bases not matched to a gene. Per the germline V gene, CDR1 is LGHNA and CDR2 is YNFKEQ. The CDR3 runs 16 residues. The CDR3: CASIHAGGQGNNEWFF. The CDR3 coding sequence is TGTGCCAGCATCCACGCCGGGGGACAGGGGAACAATGAGTGGTTCTTC.